The clone carrying this T cell receptor (beta chain) was counted only a few times. This sample was included in a study of identical twins. Each CDR3 protein is one row after TCRdb ran MiXCR on the 5' RACE reads. The table has fewer than 650,000 distinct CDR3 sequences, just over 7% seen once. Separately, the same data were catalogued under a study of yellow fever vaccine responses in identical twins.

The receptor was derived from a woman in her late teens or twenties in good health. The sample was PBMCs.

The CDR3 DNA reads as TGTGCCAGCAGCTTGACAGCCGGGGCTGGAAACACCATATATTTT. It codes for CASSLTAGAGNTIYF. The V and J genes are TRBV6-1 and TRBJ1-3, with D maybe TRBD1 (5 bases). V was cut by 6 bases and J by 2 bases, with 14 bases left in between. Germline V gives CDR1 MNHNS, CDR2 SASEGT. CDR3 length: 15 residues.